Sequencing of this T cell receptor (beta chain) was carried out in a study of a mutant IDH1 vaccine in newly diagnosed glioma (dated by TCRdb to the early 2020s). At the level of the whole study: Vaccination began 4-6 weeks after radiotherapy alone, or alongside temozolomide cycles in the chemotherapy-containing groups. The approximately 30 treated patients were about 60% male and around 38% female, with a mean age of approximately 40 years. Before enrollment, patients had received standard therapy of radiotherapy alone, temozolomide alone, or radiochemotherapy with temozolomide; most received the combination. Visit V12 was the week-35 safety follow-up and visit V13 was the week-47 end of study. Peripheral blood samples were drawn at six visits, namely V03 (baseline), V05, V07, V10, V12 and V13. For exploratory analyses, about two dozen treated patients had longitudinal TCRB deep sequencing done wherever samples were available.

The time point label, read with the paper, signifies: week 47, end of study. A 20-mer mutant IDH1 peptide at 300 micrograms in Montanide made up each vaccine dose, which was injected subcutaneously together with topical imiquimod. Across visits V03 through V10, patients got a total of eight vaccinations, given in weeks 1, 3, 5, 7, 11, 15, 19 and 23. The donors had newly diagnosed IDH1-mutant astrocytomas of WHO grade 3 or 4 that showed loss of nuclear ATRX. The samples were drawn from NOA16, a multicentre, single-arm, open-label phase I trial in Germany that tested a mutant IDH1 peptide vaccine in humans for the first time. Genomic DNA for TCRB sequencing was isolated from EDTA blood with the DNeasy Blood and Tissue Kit. Including cysteine and phenylalanine, the CDR3 has 16 amino acids. Only CDR3 DNA remains: 48 bases, in frame from the first base. Based on the germline V gene, the CDR1 and CDR2 sequences are MNHNS and SASEGT. The V and J ends are trimmed by 1 base and 7 bases, leaving 17 bases between them.

Broader findings and caveats from the paper: It was noted by the authors that analyses of patient blood samples could not be reproduced owing to sample limitations. Selection of PBMC samples for TCRB deep sequencing was based on availability. Across multiple MHC alleles, vaccine-induced immune responses were seen in 90% to 95% of patients. Changes in the top peripheral T cell clonotypes picked up by TCRB sequencing did not appear to be linked to pseudoprogression.

The table lists this clone with a count of one. This clone's antigen is unknown. Per-base quality was not reported, and no clone a single base away is much larger than it. Libraries were prepared through the immunoSEQ multiplex PCR assay. Following the manufacturer's protocol, the hsTCRB Kit was used to amplify rearranged TCR beta chain sequences. TCRB libraries were sequenced on an Illumina MiSeq. Per the source publication's procedure: The proprietary platform of the kit vendor was used for demultiplexing, trimming and gene mapping. TCRdb provides this immuneACCESS table in a form limited to in-frame rearrangements. Some clones are lacking; in checked studies, under half of them reflect an unresolved V gene, and why the rest are absent is not known. The V and J calls and clone size are taken from that table; D and trimming were inferred from the DNA. This sample lists about 31,000 clones; approximately 90% were detected once. Jointly, the top ten make up about 5% of the sample.

The chain couples TRBV6-1 to TRBJ1-5; perhaps TRBD1 is the D gene, with 5 bases matching. This clonotype was sampled from a woman between 40 and 55 years old with glioma. The sequencing used PBMCs, collected from a glioma patient whose treatment included an IDH1 peptide vaccine. The nucleotide sequence reads as follows: TGTGCCAGCAGTGAAGACCGAGGCAGGGCTTTCCAGCCCCAGCATTTT. Translated, it gives CASSEDRGRAFQPQHF.